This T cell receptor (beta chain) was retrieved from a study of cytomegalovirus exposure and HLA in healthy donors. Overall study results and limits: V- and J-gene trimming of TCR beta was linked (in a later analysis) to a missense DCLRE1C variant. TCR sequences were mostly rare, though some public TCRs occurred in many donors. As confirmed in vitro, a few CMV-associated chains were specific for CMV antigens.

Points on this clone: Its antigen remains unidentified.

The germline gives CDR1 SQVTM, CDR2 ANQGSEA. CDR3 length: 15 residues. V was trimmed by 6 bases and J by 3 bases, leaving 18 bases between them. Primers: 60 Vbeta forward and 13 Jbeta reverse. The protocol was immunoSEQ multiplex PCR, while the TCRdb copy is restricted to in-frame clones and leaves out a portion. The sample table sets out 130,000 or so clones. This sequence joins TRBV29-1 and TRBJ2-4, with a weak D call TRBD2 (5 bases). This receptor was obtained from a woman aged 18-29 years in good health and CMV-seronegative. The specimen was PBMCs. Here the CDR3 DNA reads TGCAGCGTCTCCTTGAGGGCCCGGGGCAAAAACATTCAGTACTTC. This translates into CSVSLRARGKNIQYF.